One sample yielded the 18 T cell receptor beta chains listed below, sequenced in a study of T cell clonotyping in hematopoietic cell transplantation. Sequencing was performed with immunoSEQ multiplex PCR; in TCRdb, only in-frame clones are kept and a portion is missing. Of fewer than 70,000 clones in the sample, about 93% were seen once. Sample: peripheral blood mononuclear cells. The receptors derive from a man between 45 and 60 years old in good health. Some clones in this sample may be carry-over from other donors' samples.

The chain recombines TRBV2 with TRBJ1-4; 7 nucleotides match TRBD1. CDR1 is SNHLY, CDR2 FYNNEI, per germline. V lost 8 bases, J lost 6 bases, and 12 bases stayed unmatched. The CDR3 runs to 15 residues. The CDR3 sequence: CASGMTGQSHEKLFF. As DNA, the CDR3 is TGTGCCAGCGGAATGACGGGACAGAGCCATGAAAAACTGTTTTTT.

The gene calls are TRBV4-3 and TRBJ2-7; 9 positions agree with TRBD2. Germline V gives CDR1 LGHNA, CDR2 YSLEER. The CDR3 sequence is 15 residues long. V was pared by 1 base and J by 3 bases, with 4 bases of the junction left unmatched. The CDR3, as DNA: TGCGCCAGCAGCCAAGTAGGTAGCGGGAGCTACGAGCAGTACTTC. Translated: CASSQVGSGSYEQYF.

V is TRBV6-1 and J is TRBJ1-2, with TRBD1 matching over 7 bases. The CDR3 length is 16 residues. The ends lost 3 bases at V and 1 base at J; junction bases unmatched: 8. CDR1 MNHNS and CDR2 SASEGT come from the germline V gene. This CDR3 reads CASSDTGTVYNYGYTF. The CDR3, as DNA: TGTGCCAGCAGTGATACCGGGACAGTTTATAACTATGGCTACACCTTC.

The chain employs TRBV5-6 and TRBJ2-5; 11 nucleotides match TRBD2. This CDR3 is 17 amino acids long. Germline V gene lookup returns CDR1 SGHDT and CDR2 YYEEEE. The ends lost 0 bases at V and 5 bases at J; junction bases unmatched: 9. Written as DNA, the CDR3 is TGTGCCAGCAGCTTGGAGCCCCTAGCGGGAGGAGGGGAGACCCAGTACTTC. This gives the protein CASSLEPLAGGGETQYF.

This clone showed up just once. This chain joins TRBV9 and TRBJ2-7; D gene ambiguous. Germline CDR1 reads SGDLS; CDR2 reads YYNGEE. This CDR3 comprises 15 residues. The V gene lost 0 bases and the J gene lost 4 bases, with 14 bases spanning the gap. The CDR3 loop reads CASSVVPTSVYEQYF. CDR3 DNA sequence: TGTGCCAGCAGCGTAGTACCGACGTCGGTTTACGAGCAGTACTTC.

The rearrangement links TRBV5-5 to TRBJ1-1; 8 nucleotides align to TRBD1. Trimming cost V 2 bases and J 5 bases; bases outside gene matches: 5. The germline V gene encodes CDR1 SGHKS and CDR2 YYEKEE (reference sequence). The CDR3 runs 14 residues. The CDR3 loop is CASSLQGGGTEAFF. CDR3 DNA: TGTGCCAGCAGCTTACAGGGGGGAGGTACTGAAGCTTTCTTT.

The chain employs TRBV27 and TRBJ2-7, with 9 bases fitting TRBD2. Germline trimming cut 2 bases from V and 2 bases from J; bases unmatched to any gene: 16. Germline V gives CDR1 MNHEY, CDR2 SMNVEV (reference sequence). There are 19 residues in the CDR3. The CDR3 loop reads CASSLGSPLTSGPTYEQYF. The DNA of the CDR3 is TGTGCCAGCAGTTTAGGTTCCCCCCTTACTAGCGGGCCCACCTACGAGCAGTACTTC.

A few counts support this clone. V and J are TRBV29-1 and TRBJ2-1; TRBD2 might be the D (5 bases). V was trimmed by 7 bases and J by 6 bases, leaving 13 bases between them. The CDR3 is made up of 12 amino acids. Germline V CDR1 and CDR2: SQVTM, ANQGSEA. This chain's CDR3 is CSARERSNEQFF. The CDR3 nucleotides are TGCAGCGCGAGGGAGCGGTCCAATGAGCAGTTCTTC.

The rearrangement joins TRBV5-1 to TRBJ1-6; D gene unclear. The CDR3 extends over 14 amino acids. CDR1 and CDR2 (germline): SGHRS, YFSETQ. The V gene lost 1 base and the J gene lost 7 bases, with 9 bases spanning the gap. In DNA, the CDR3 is TGCGCCAGCAGCTTGTCGACGGGGAATTCACCCCTCCACTTT. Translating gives CASSLSTGNSPLHF.

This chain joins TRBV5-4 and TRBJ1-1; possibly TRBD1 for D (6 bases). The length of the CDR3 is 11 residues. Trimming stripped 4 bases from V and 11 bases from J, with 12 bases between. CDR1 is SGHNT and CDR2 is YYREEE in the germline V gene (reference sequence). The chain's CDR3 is CASSGGGGAFF. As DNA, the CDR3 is TGTGCCAGCAGCGGGGGTGGGGGCGCTTTCTTT.

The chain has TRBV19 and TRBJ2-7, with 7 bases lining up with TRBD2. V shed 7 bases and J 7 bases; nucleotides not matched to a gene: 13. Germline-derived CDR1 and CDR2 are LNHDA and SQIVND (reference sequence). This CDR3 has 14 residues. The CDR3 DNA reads TGTGCCAGTAATACGGGCCTAGCGGTAGGGGAGCAGTACTTC. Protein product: CASNTGLAVGEQYF.

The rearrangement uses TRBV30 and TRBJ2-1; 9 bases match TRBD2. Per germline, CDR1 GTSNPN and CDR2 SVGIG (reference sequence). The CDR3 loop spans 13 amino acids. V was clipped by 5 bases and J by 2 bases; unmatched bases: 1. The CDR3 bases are TGTGCCTGGGGACTAGCGACCTACAATGAGCAGTTCTTC. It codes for CAWGLATYNEQFF.

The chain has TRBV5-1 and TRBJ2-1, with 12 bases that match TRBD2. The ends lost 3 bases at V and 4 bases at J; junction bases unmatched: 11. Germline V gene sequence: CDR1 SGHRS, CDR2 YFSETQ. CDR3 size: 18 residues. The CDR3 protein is CASSWASSGRALYNEQFF. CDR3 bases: TGCGCCAGCAGCTGGGCCTCTAGCGGGAGGGCCTTGTACAATGAGCAGTTCTTC. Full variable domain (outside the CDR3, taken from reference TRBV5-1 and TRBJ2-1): KAGVTQTPRYLIKTRGQQVTLSCSPISGHRSVSWYQQTPGQGLQFLFEYFSETQRNKGNFPGRFSGRQFSNSRSEMNVSTLELGDSALYLCASSWASSGRALYNEQFFGPGTRLTVL.

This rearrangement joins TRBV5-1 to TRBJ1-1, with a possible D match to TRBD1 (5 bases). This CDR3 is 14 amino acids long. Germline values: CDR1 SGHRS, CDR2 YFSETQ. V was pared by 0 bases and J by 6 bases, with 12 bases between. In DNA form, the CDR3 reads TGCGCCAGCAGCTTGGCCGGGGGTAGTTCTGAAGCTTTCTTT. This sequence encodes CASSLAGGSSEAFF.

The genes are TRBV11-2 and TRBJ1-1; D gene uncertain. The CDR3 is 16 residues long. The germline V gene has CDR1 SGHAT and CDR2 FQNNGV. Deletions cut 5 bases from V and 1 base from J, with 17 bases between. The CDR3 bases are TGTGCCAGCAGCCCCCAATTGGGCCCGTCGAACACTGAAGCTTTCTTT. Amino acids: CASSPQLGPSNTEAFF.

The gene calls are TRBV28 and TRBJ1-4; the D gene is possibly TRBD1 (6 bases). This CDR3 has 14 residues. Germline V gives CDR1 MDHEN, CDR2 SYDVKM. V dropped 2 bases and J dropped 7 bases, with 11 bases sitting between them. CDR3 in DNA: TGTGCCAGCAGTTTAACAGGGAATGCTGAAAAACTGTTTTTT. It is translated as CASSLTGNAEKLFF.

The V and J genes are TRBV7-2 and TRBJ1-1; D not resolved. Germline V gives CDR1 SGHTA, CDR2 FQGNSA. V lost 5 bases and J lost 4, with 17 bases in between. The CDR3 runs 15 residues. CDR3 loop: CASSLAPASGTEAFF. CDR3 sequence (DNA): TGTGCCAGCAGCCTCGCCCCCGCTAGCGGCACTGAAGCTTTCTTT.

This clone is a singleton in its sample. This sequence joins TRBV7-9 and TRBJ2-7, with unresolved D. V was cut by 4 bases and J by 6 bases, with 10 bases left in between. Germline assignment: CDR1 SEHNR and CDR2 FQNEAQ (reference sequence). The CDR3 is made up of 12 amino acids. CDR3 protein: CASSSALIEQYF. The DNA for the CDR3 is TGTGCCAGCAGCTCGGCCCTGATCGAGCAGTACTTC. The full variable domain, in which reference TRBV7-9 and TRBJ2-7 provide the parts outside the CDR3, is DTGVSQNPRHKITKRGQNVTFRCDPISEHNRLYWYRQTLGQGPEFLTYFQNEAQLEKSRLLSDRFSAERPKGSFSTLEIQRTEQGDSAMYLCASSSALIEQYFGPGTRLTVT.